The 20 T cell receptor beta chains reported below all come from one sample, sequenced in a study of T cell changes during pregnancy in multiple sclerosis. Some clones are missing from TCRdb's copy, which holds only in-frame ones; the method was immunoSEQ multiplex PCR. In the table there are roughly 41,000 clones, approximately 91% of which are singletons. The material was CD8+ T cells from peripheral blood mononuclear cells, obtained in the third trimester of pregnancy. These receptors came from a female donor with multiple sclerosis, enrolled in a pregnancy study.

The J gene is TRBJ1-4, the V gene TRBV27; D is perhaps TRBD1 (6 bases). The CDR3 extends over 16 amino acids. V gave up 2 bases and J gave up 4 bases, with 14 bases separating them. Germline V CDR1 and CDR2: MNHEY, SMNVEV (reference sequence). CDR3 DNA sequence: TGTGCCAGCAGTTTAGACCCCACAGGGATTAATGAAAAACTGTTTTTT. Its translation is CASSLDPTGINEKLFF.

This clone was seen a single time. V gene TRBV19 combines with J gene TRBJ1-5; possible D gene TRBD1, 5 bases. V dropped 4 bases and J dropped 3 bases, with 13 bases sitting between them. CDR1 is LNHDA and CDR2 is SQIVND in the germline V gene (reference sequence). This CDR3 region has 15 residues. The CDR3 here is CASSTWAGNNQPQHF. CDR3 DNA sequence: TGTGCCAGTAGTACTTGGGCAGGGAACAATCAGCCCCAGCATTTT.

This chain connects TRBV13 to TRBJ2-7; TRBD2 aligns across 7 bases. The CDR3 is 15 amino acids. V shed 5 bases, J shed 2 bases, and the junction held 9 bases outside the gene matches. Per the germline V gene, CDR1 is PRHDT and CDR2 is FYEKMQ (reference sequence). The CDR3 loop reads CASSPPGRQTYEQYF. The DNA for the CDR3 is TGTGCCAGCAGCCCGCCCGGGAGGCAGACCTACGAGCAGTACTTC.

The V call is TRBV7-9, the J call TRBJ2-2; TRBD2 matches at 10 bases. This CDR3 contains 17 residues. In germline, CDR1 is SEHNR, CDR2 FQNEAQ (reference sequence). V shed 5 bases and J 2 bases; nucleotides not matched to a gene: 8. CDR3 DNA: TGTGCCAGCAGCCGTTCCGGGACTAGCGCCAACACCGGGGAGCTGTTTTTT. Its translation is CASSRSGTSANTGELFF. The full variable domain, in which reference TRBV7-9 and TRBJ2-2 provide the parts outside the CDR3, is DTGVSQNPRHKITKRGQNVTFRCDPISEHNRLYWYRQTLGQGPEFLTYFQNEAQLEKSRLLSDRFSAERPKGSFSTLEIQRTEQGDSAMYLCASSRSGTSANTGELFFGEGSRLTVL.

The J gene is TRBJ2-7, the V gene TRBV30; 7 positions agree with TRBD2. V lost 0 bases, J lost 2 bases, and 4 bases stayed unmatched. In germline, CDR1 is GTSNPN, CDR2 SVGIG (reference sequence). The CDR3 length is 14 residues. This chain's CDR3 is CAWSVSSGAYEQYF. The CDR3, as DNA: TGTGCCTGGAGTGTTTCTAGCGGTGCCTACGAGCAGTACTTC.

This clone has a single count. The genes are TRBV25-1 and TRBJ2-3; D perhaps matches TRBD2 (5 bases). From germline, CDR1 is MGHDK and CDR2 SYGVNS. Trimming pared 8 bases from V and 0 bases from J, leaving 12 bases between. The CDR3 sequence is 14 residues long. The CDR3 protein is CASRPAVSTDTQYF. The CDR3 DNA follows: TGTGCCAGCCGCCCAGCGGTTAGCACAGATACGCAGTATTTT.

The chain links TRBV5-1 to TRBJ2-7, with 8 bases fitting TRBD2. With V trimmed by 0 bases and J by 3 bases, 5 bases remained unmatched. This CDR3 is built from 15 residues. Per the germline V gene, CDR1 is SGHRS and CDR2 is YFSETQ. CDR3 amino acids: CASSLGMRGDYEQYF. CDR3 coding DNA: TGCGCCAGCAGCTTGGGGATGCGGGGGGACTACGAGCAGTACTTC.

The J gene is TRBJ1-3, the V gene TRBV25-1; 11 nucleotides match TRBD1. The CDR3 spans 17 residues. Trimming removed 11 bases from V and 0 bases from J; junction bases left unmatched: 12. Germline lookup yields CDR1 MGHDK and CDR2 SYGVNS. CDR3 residues: CAASGDRGSSSGNTIYF. In DNA, the CDR3 is TGTGCCGCATCGGGGGACAGGGGGTCGAGCTCTGGAAACACCATATATTTT.

This chain connects TRBV7-9 to TRBJ1-2; TRBD1 is a possible D gene (5 bases). Germline lookup yields CDR1 SEHNR and CDR2 FQNEAQ (reference sequence). Trimming shortened V by 4 bases and J by 2 bases, and 14 bases separated the two germline ends. The CDR3 consists of 15 residues. The CDR3 loop reads CASSSPGGSNYGYTF. DNA of the CDR3: TGTGCCAGCAGCTCCCCCGGGGGTTCGAACTATGGCTACACCTTC.

V gene TRBV10-3 combines with J gene TRBJ2-2; TRBD2 aligns across 7 bases. Germline V CDR1 and CDR2: ENHRY, SYGVKD. J gave up 0 bases and V 6 bases, and 1 base lay outside the gene matches. CDR3 length: 14 amino acids. CDR3 sequence: CAIRGTTNTGELFF. The CDR3 bases are TGTGCCATCAGAGGGACTACGAACACCGGGGAGCTGTTTTTT.

This clone came up once. J is TRBJ2-5 and V is TRBV27, with a tentative D call TRBD1 (6 bases). The length of the CDR3 is 16 residues. Germline V CDR1 and CDR2: MNHEY, SMNVEV (reference sequence). Trimming stripped 3 bases from V and 1 base from J, with 15 bases between. The CDR3 DNA reads as TGTGCCAGCAGTTTTTGGACAGCCTACCTCCAAGAGACCCAGTACTTC. It codes for CASSFWTAYLQETQYF.

The chain recombines TRBV13 with TRBJ2-1; 7 nucleotides line up with TRBD1. CDR3 length equals 16 residues. Trimming removed 3 bases from V and 2 bases from J; junction bases left unmatched: 7. In germline, CDR1 is PRHDT, CDR2 FYEKMQ (reference sequence). This CDR3 reads CASSLGRDSAYNEQFF. Written as DNA, the CDR3 is TGTGCCAGCAGCTTGGGACGGGACAGCGCCTACAATGAGCAGTTCTTC. Using reference TRBV13 and TRBJ2-1 for the parts outside the CDR3, the full variable domain is AAGVIQSPRHLIKEKRETATLKCYPIPRHDTVYWYQQGPGQDPQFLISFYEKMQSDKGSIPDRFSAQQFSDYHSELNMSSLELGDSALYFCASSLGRDSAYNEQFFGPGTRLTVL.

This rearrangement joins TRBV10-3 to TRBJ2-7; D unresolved. V was clipped by 0 bases and J by 5 bases, with 20 bases between them. Germline CDR1 reads ENHRY; CDR2 reads SYGVKD. The CDR3 runs 17 residues. In DNA form, the CDR3 reads TGTGCCATCAGTGAGTCTGGCCTGCCATCACCGGCGGACGAGCAGTACTTC. Amino acid sequence: CAISESGLPSPADEQYF.

V and J are TRBV4-3 and TRBJ2-7; 7 bases align to TRBD1. The CDR3 has 15 residues. V lost 0 bases and J lost 2; bases outside the gene matches: 4. The germline V gene has CDR1 LGHNA and CDR2 YSLEER. The chain's CDR3 is CASSQETGIAYEQYF. The CDR3 DNA is TGCGCCAGCAGCCAAGAGACAGGGATCGCCTACGAGCAGTACTTC.

The rearrangement links TRBV19 to TRBJ2-7; TRBD2 matches at 11 bases. From germline, CDR1 is LNHDA and CDR2 SQIVND (reference sequence). The V gene end was trimmed by 5 bases and the J gene end by 11 bases; junction bases not matched to a gene: 8. CDR3 length: 13 amino acids. Written as DNA, the CDR3 is TGTGCCAGTAGTGTATCGACTAGCGGGGTGGAGTACTTC. Translation gives CASSVSTSGVEYF.

The V and J genes are TRBV21-1 and TRBJ1-4. TRBV21-1 is termed a pseudogene. The CDR3 sequence is 15 residues long. The CDR3 protein is CASILPGSANEKLFF. The CDR3 DNA follows: TGTGCCAGCATTTTACCGGGTTCAGCTAATGAAAAACTGTTTTTT.

The chain has TRBV11-1 and TRBJ2-1; TRBD1 agrees at 8 bases. CDR1 and CDR2 from the germline V gene are SGHAT and FQDESV (reference sequence). This CDR3 has 15 residues. The V gene end was trimmed by 5 bases and the J gene end by 2 bases; junction bases not matched to a gene: 5. The CDR3 protein is CASSVGGQAYNEQFF. The CDR3 region has the DNA TGTGCCAGCAGCGTCGGGGGACAGGCCTACAATGAGCAGTTCTTC.

The chain combines TRBV7-3 with TRBJ2-3; D not resolved. The CDR3 extends over 15 amino acids. The V gene lost 1 base and the J gene lost 2 bases, with 10 bases spanning the gap. CDR1 and CDR2 from the germline V gene are SGHTA and FQGTGA. The CDR3 DNA is TGTGCCAGCAGCTTAATGGCGGATCCCACAGATACGCAGTATTTT. Its protein product is CASSLMADPTDTQYF.

This clone was found a few times. V usage is TRBV6-4 and J usage is TRBJ2-3, with 10 bases lining up with TRBD2. This CDR3 region has 15 residues. From germline, CDR1 is MRHNA and CDR2 SNTAGT. V lost 5 bases to trimming and J lost 0 bases; unmatched junction nucleotides: 2. CDR3 sequence reads: CASSSGGASTDTQYF. The CDR3 coding sequence is TGTGCCAGCAGTAGCGGGGGGGCTAGCACAGATACGCAGTATTTT.

This clone has more than one count but fewer than ten. J is TRBJ2-5 and V is TRBV6-1, with 8 bases identical to TRBD2. Germline-derived CDR1 and CDR2 are MNHNS and SASEGT. The CDR3 extends over 15 amino acids. With V trimmed by 2 bases and J by 5 bases, 7 bases remained unmatched. The CDR3: CASSEFGGGLETQYF. DNA for the CDR3: TGTGCCAGCAGTGAATTCGGGGGGGGCTTGGAGACCCAGTACTTC.